A single sample is the source of the 16 T cell receptor beta chains below, sequenced in a study of blood T cell repertoires in COVID-19 (TCRdb year 2020). The library was built by means of the immunoSEQ multiplex PCR assay. Drawn from immuneACCESS, this table holds only the in-frame rearrangements with V and J called that TCRdb kept. Clones are partly lost; checked studies trace under half to an unresolved V gene and leave the rest unexplained. This sample gives 95,000 to 150,000 clones in total; over 75% of them show up just once. Approximately 4.5% of the sample is held by the ten biggest clonotypes. The source material was peripheral blood. These receptors were taken from a woman in her 70s with acute or convalescent COVID-19.

The J gene is TRBJ2-1, the V gene TRBV5-1; 11 bases map to TRBD1. With 0 bases clipped from V and 8 bases from J, the junction kept 4 bases outside the gene matches. This CDR3 contains 15 residues. CDR1 is SGHRS, CDR2 YFSETQ, per germline. CDR3 bases: TGCGCCAGCAGCTTGGGGACAGGGGGCATAGATGAGCAGTTCTTC. It specifies CASSLGTGGIDEQFF.

The chain is built from TRBV28 and TRBJ1-2; TRBD1 might be the D (5 bases). The CDR3 loop spans 13 amino acids. The ends were cut back, 4 bases at V and 6 bases at J, with 12 bases in the middle. Germline-derived CDR1 and CDR2 are MDHEN and SYDVKM. The CDR3, as DNA: TGTGCCAGCAGTTCGGGACTTCTGGATGGCTACACCTTC. Translated: CASSSGLLDGYTF.

This chain uses TRBV18 with TRBJ2-7; the match to TRBD2 covers 9 bases. This CDR3 region has 17 residues. Germline V CDR1 and CDR2: KGHSH, LQKENI. J gave up 4 bases and V 5 bases, and 15 bases lay outside the gene matches. CDR3 sequence reads: CASSARDSSGGPYEQYF. The CDR3 bases are TGTGCCAGCTCAGCCAGGGATAGTAGCGGGGGCCCTTACGAGCAGTACTTC.

The rearrangement joins TRBV5-5 to TRBJ1-1; 7 nucleotides match TRBD1. The J segment lost 7 bases and the V segment lost 0 bases, leaving 6 bases of the junction unmatched. The CDR3 consists of 14 residues. The germline CDR1 and CDR2 sequences are SGHKS and YYEKEE (reference sequence). The CDR3 DNA follows: TGTGCCAGCAGCTTGGATTGGCAGGGGGGTGAAGCTTTCTTT. This encodes CASSLDWQGGEAFF. The full variable domain, in which reference TRBV5-5 and TRBJ1-1 provide the parts outside the CDR3, is DAGVTQSPTHLIKTRGQQVTLRCSPISGHKSVSWYQQVLGQGPQFIFQYYEKEERGRGNFPDRFSARQFPNYSSELNVNALLLGDSALYLCASSLDWQGGEAFFGQGTRLTVV.

The chain recombines TRBV5-1 with TRBJ2-5; 7 bases map to TRBD1. Germline V CDR1 and CDR2: SGHRS, YFSETQ. V lost 8 bases and J lost 1; bases outside the gene matches: 8. The CDR3 has 14 residues. CDR3 in amino acids: CASRGPPTQETQYF. The CDR3 bases are TGCGCCAGTAGGGGGCCGCCCACCCAAGAGACCCAGTACTTC. Combining the CDR3 with reference TRBV5-1 and TRBJ2-5 gives the whole variable domain KAGVTQTPRYLIKTRGQQVTLSCSPISGHRSVSWYQQTPGQGLQFLFEYFSETQRNKGNFPGRFSGRQFSNSRSEMNVSTLELGDSALYLCASRGPPTQETQYFGPGTRLLVL.

This chain links TRBV11-2 with TRBJ2-3, with TRBD1 matching 7 bases. The germline V gene has CDR1 SGHAT and CDR2 FQNNGV. The CDR3 consists of 14 residues. V trimming: 5 bases; J trimming: 0 bases; junction bases outside the gene matches: 2. The CDR3 region is CASSRDSSTDTQYF. The CDR3 DNA sequence: TGTGCCAGCAGCCGGGACAGTAGCACAGATACGCAGTATTTT.

In its sample, this clone was seen once. Within the sample, other DNA sequences also encode this same CDR3. This chain joins TRBV3-1 (or the pseudogene TRBV3-2) and TRBJ1-5; D remains unclear. The CDR3 runs 14 residues. Between the trimmed V and J ends, which lost 3 bases and 2 bases, there was a span of 8 bases. Per germline, CDR1 LGHDT and CDR2 YNNKEL (reference sequence). The CDR3 region is CASSHSGGNQPQHF. The DNA of the CDR3 is TGTGCCAGCAGCCATAGCGGGGGCAATCAGCCCCAGCATTTT.

The rearrangement uses TRBV6-5 and TRBJ1-4; 10 bases match TRBD1. This CDR3 comprises 16 residues. Germline CDR1 and CDR2: MNHEY and SVGAGI. Germline trimming cut 2 bases from V and 0 bases from J; bases unmatched to any gene: 0. The CDR3 DNA reads as TGTGCCAGCAGTTACGGACAGGGGGCAACTAATGAAAAACTGTTTTTT. This sequence encodes CASSYGQGATNEKLFF.

The chain is built from TRBV7-2 and TRBJ2-3; 10 bases fit TRBD2. Germline CDR1 reads SGHTA; CDR2 reads FQGNSA. V shed 7 bases and J 7 bases; nucleotides not matched to a gene: 11. The CDR3 sequence is 15 residues long. In DNA, the CDR3 is TGTGCCAGCACTGAAGCGGGGGGGTCTATGCATACGCAGTATTTT. Its translation is CASTEAGGSMHTQYF. Drawing the rest from reference TRBV7-2 and TRBJ2-3, the complete variable domain is GAGVSQSPSNKVTEKGKDVELRCDPISGHTALYWYRQSLGQGLEFLIYFQGNSAPDKSGLPSDRFSAERTGGSVSTLTIQRTQQEDSAVYLCASTEAGGSMHTQYFGPGTRLTVL.

This rearrangement joins TRBV18 to TRBJ2-1, with 12 bases aligning to TRBD1. The junction had 9 bases not matched to a gene; V was cut back by 5 bases and J by 7 bases. The germline gives CDR1 KGHSH, CDR2 LQKENI. The CDR3 sequence is 16 residues long. CDR3 loop: CASSSTGTGGGNEQFF. CDR3 nucleotides: TGTGCCAGCTCATCGACCGGGACAGGGGGCGGGAATGAGCAGTTCTTC. The whole variable domain, remainder taken from reference TRBV18 and TRBJ2-1, is NAGVMQNPRHLVRRRGQEARLRCSPMKGHSHVYWYRQLPEEGLKFMVYLQKENIIDESGMPKERFSAEFPKEGPSILRIQQVVRGDSAAYFCASSSTGTGGGNEQFFGPGTRLTVL.

The J gene is TRBJ1-1, the V gene TRBV5-8; D gene ambiguous. CDR1 SGHTS and CDR2 YDEGEE come from the germline V gene. This CDR3 has 14 residues. Between the trimmed V and J ends, which lost 2 bases and 3 bases, there was a span of 11 bases. The CDR3 coding sequence is TGTGCCAGCAGCTTTTTTGTACAGTACACTGAAGCTTTCTTT. Its translation: CASSFFVQYTEAFF.

The rearrangement links TRBV29-1 to TRBJ1-5; D is perhaps TRBD1 (6 bases). V was trimmed by 6 bases and J by 0 bases, leaving 12 bases between them. This CDR3 contains 14 residues. Germline CDR1 reads SQVTM; CDR2 reads ANQGSEA. The CDR3 is CSVADSLSNQPQHF. The CDR3 nucleotides read TGCAGCGTGGCGGACAGCCTTAGCAATCAGCCCCAGCATTTT.

This clone was seen only once. The chain couples TRBV5-4 to TRBJ1-4; D call uncertain. CDR1 and CDR2 (germline): SGHNT, YYREEE (reference sequence). V lost 4 bases and J 3 bases, leaving 13 bases between the germline ends. CDR3 length equals 15 residues. CDR3 coding DNA: TGTGCCAGCAGCAGATCCGCGGGGTCTAATGAAAAACTGTTTTTT. It encodes CASSRSAGSNEKLFF.

The rearrangement uses TRBV6-5 and TRBJ1-2, with 9 bases aligning to TRBD1. Germline V gene lookup returns CDR1 MNHEY and CDR2 SVGAGI. Unmatched junction bases numbered 7, after V lost 4 bases and J lost 4 bases. The CDR3 is 15 residues long. The CDR3 coding sequence is TGTGCCAGCAGTTTGCCGGGACAGGGTCTCTATGGCTACACCTTC. This encodes CASSLPGQGLYGYTF.

The rearrangement uses TRBV7-9 and TRBJ1-4; 7 nucleotides line up with TRBD1. V lost 5 bases and J lost 4; bases outside the gene matches: 4. The CDR3 extends over 14 amino acids. CDR1 is SEHNR, CDR2 FQNEAQ, per germline (reference sequence). The CDR3 loop reads CASSQTGSNEKLFF. CDR3 in DNA: TGTGCCAGCAGCCAGACAGGGAGTAATGAAAAACTGTTTTTT.

This rearrangement joins TRBV10-2 to TRBJ1-3, with D possibly TRBD1 on 6 matching bases. There are 15 residues in the CDR3. Trimming cost V 4 bases and J 0 bases, with 10 bases left between them. Germline V lookup: CDR1 WSHSY, CDR2 SAAADI. CDR3 in DNA: TGCGCCAGCAGTGCCACAGGGCTCTCTGGAAACACCATATATTTT. Translating it yields CASSATGLSGNTIYF.